Shown below are 7 T cell receptor beta chains from a single sample sequenced in a study of CD8 T cells in Susac syndrome (dated by TCRdb to the late 2010s). Receptor libraries were prepared by the immunoSEQ multiplex PCR assay. RNA was extracted using the RNeasy kit, and roughly 0.5 to 1 microgram was reverse transcribed with random hexamers. The public reads were quality trimmed at Q25 with fastp and then assembled into clones with MiXCR by TCRdb, keeping productive beta chains. Every CDR3 protein is listed once, alongside the most common genes and DNA of its rows. Present in this sample are 100,000 to 150,000 distinct CDR3 sequences, 90% to 95% of which were seen just once. The ten largest account for less than 0.4% of the sample. Sample: CD8+ T cells from PBMCs. The origin of the receptors is a human donor with multiple sclerosis.

This clonotype was detected only a few times. The rearrangement uses TRBV15 and TRBJ1-1; 10 nucleotides match TRBD1. Per germline, CDR1 LNHNV and CDR2 YYDKDF (reference sequence). The CDR3 spans 19 residues. Losses at the gene ends were 4 bases for V and 0 bases for J; bases not matched to a gene: 14. CDR3: CATSTPRPGQGFVNTEAFF. The CDR3 DNA reads TGTGCCACCAGCACGCCCCGGCCGGGACAGGGGTTCGTGAACACTGAAGCTTTCTTT.

This rearrangement joins TRBV4-1 to TRBJ2-2; 8 nucleotides line up with TRBD2. Germline V CDR1 and CDR2: MGHRA, YSYEKL. There are 17 residues in the CDR3. The trim removed 1 base at V and 4 bases at J, leaving 8 bases unmatched. The CDR3 reads CASSQGRGGRFTGELFF. The CDR3, as DNA: TGCGCCAGCAGCCAAGGGCGCGGGGGGCGCTTCACCGGGGAGCTGTTTTTT.

This sequence joins TRBV18 and TRBJ2-1; no reliable D call. The CDR3 loop spans 15 amino acids. Trimming stripped 3 bases from V and 4 bases from J, with 13 bases between. Per germline, CDR1 KGHSH and CDR2 LQKENI. The CDR3 nucleotides read TGTGCCAGCTCACCTCCTGCGGTCGGGTACAATGAGCAGTTCTTC. This gives the protein CASSPPAVGYNEQFF.

This chain links TRBV6-5 with TRBJ2-1; 14 nucleotides agree with TRBD2. The CDR3 loop spans 19 amino acids. With 2 bases clipped from V and 1 base from J, the junction kept 7 bases outside the gene matches. CDR1 is MNHEY, CDR2 SVGAGI, per germline. This CDR3 reads CASSYGTSGSFGSYNEQFF. CDR3 DNA: TGTGCCAGCAGTTACGGGACTAGCGGGAGTTTCGGGTCCTACAATGAGCAGTTCTTC.

V and J are TRBV23-1 and TRBJ1-2; TRBD1 aligns across 7 bases. TRBV23-1 is placed among ORFs of uncertain function. After removal of 8 bases from V and 4 bases from J, the junction contained 7 bases not matched to a gene. This CDR3 comprises 13 residues. The CDR3 nucleotides are TGCGCCAGCGGTAACAGGGGAATCTATGGCTACACCTTC. This codes for CASGNRGIYGYTF.

The CDR3 here is CASSADGTSYTGELFF. CDR3 coding DNA: TGTGCCAGCAGCGCAGATGGCACCTCGTACACCGGGGAGCTGTTTTTT. The chain carries TRBV9 and TRBJ2-2; D not certain. Trimming left V 3 bases short and J 3 bases short, with 15 bases between. Germline V gene lookup returns CDR1 SGDLS and CDR2 YYNGEE. The length of the CDR3 is 16 residues.

The chain carries TRBV5-1 and TRBJ2-7; no definite D call. Germline V gene lookup returns CDR1 SGHRS and CDR2 YFSETQ. Trimming stripped 4 bases from V and 2 bases from J, with 10 bases between. This CDR3 is 13 amino acids long. The CDR3 here is CASSGACAYEQYV. CDR3 bases: TGCGCCAGCAGCGGAGCTTGCGCCTACGAGCAGTACGTC.